The 18 T cell receptor beta chains in this list originate from one sample, sequenced in a study of shared clonotypes between healthy human individuals. Using immunoSEQ multiplex PCR, the repertoire was profiled, and TCRdb retains in-frame clones only, with some absent. The sample holds around 180,000 clones; about 93% are singletons and the top ten take more than 0.065%. The specimen sequenced was naive CD4+ T cells sorted from blood. Documented subset: CD45RA+ positively selected. The receptors were sampled from a woman younger than 45 in good health.

V usage is TRBV15 and J usage is TRBJ1-2; D perhaps matches TRBD1 (5 bases). This CDR3 spans 15 amino acids. CDR1 is LNHNV and CDR2 is YYDKDF in the germline V gene (reference sequence). Trimming left V 8 bases short and J 12 bases short, with 28 bases between. The CDR3 loop is CATGLRQGPSVGDTF. DNA for the CDR3: TGTGCCACCGGGCTCAGGCAGGGCCCTTCGGTAGGCGACACCTTC.

V is TRBV5-1 and J is TRBJ1-2; a possible D gene is TRBD1 (5 bases). Germline-derived CDR1 and CDR2 are SGHRS and YFSETQ. The V end lost 3 bases, the J end lost 5 bases, and 17 bases lay between the germline ends. This CDR3 spans 15 amino acids. This CDR3 is CASSWGGANTYGYTF. For the CDR3, the DNA is TGCGCCAGCAGCTGGGGAGGGGCGAACACGTATGGCTACACCTTC.

This clone was seen a few times. The V gene is TRBV7-9, the J gene TRBJ2-7; perhaps TRBD1 as D (5 bases). CDR1 is SEHNR and CDR2 is FQNEAQ in the germline V gene (reference sequence). The CDR3 spans 13 residues. With 7 bases removed from V and 0 bases from J, the gap between germline ends came to 10 bases. CDR3 sequence: CASTQGGSYEQYF. CDR3 nucleotides: TGTGCCAGCACCCAGGGTGGCTCCTACGAGCAGTACTTC. Full variable domain (remainder filled in from reference TRBV7-9 and TRBJ2-7): DTGVSQNPRHKITKRGQNVTFRCDPISEHNRLYWYRQTLGQGPEFLTYFQNEAQLEKSRLLSDRFSAERPKGSFSTLEIQRTEQGDSAMYLCASTQGGSYEQYFGPGTRLTVT.

This chain uses TRBV7-9 with TRBJ2-5, with D possibly being TRBD2 (5 bases). Germline V gene data show CDR1 as SEHNR and CDR2 as FQNEAQ (reference sequence). This CDR3 is 15 amino acids long. The V end lost 5 bases, the J end lost 5 bases, and 18 bases lay between the germline ends. This CDR3 reads CASSEGPYGRETQYF. The CDR3 coding sequence is TGTGCCAGCAGCGAGGGTCCGTATGGGCGTGAGACCCAGTACTTC.

This chain connects TRBV5-8 to TRBJ1-5; no definite D call. Trimming pared 0 bases from V and 5 bases from J, leaving 9 bases between. The CDR3 consists of 14 residues. Germline lookup yields CDR1 SGHTS and CDR2 YDEGEE. The CDR3 protein is CASSLGDGYQPQHF. CDR3 in DNA: TGTGCCAGCAGCTTGGGTGACGGATATCAGCCCCAGCATTTT.

This chain links TRBV6-5 with TRBJ2-1; tentative D call: TRBD2 (5 bases). The CDR3 totals 14 residues. The V and J ends lost 4 bases and 5 bases respectively, with 12 bases between them. Germline V gives CDR1 MNHEY, CDR2 SVGAGI. This CDR3 is CASSLLRANNEQFF. CDR3 coding DNA: TGTGCCAGCAGTTTATTGCGGGCGAACAATGAGCAGTTCTTC.

As DNA, the CDR3 is TGTGCCAGCAGTTTCCGTGGCCTCAATCAGCCCCAGCATTTT. Its protein is CASSFRGLNQPQHF. The chain joins TRBV27 to TRBJ1-5; D unclear. The V and J ends lost 3 bases and 3 bases respectively, with 9 bases between them. This CDR3 is 14 amino acids long. Germline values: CDR1 MNHEY, CDR2 SMNVEV (reference sequence).

This sequence joins TRBV5-1 and TRBJ1-1; maybe TRBD1 (6 bases). This CDR3 region has 13 residues. Germline V gene sequence: CDR1 SGHRS, CDR2 YFSETQ. Trimming stripped 5 bases from V and 5 bases from J, with 13 bases between. The CDR3 spells CASRGGEETEAFF. CDR3 DNA sequence: TGCGCCAGCAGAGGGGGAGAGGAAACTGAAGCTTTCTTT.

The chain is built from TRBV7-2 and TRBJ1-5, with 7 positions matching TRBD1. CDR3 size: 13 residues. Trimming removed 5 bases from V and 7 bases from J; junction bases left unmatched: 5. Germline assignment: CDR1 SGHTA and CDR2 FQGNSA. The CDR3 bases are TGTGCCAGCAGCGCGGCAGGGGGACAGCCCCAGCATTTT. It yields the protein CASSAAGGQPQHF. Supplemented by reference TRBV7-2 and TRBJ1-5, the full variable domain reads GAGVSQSPSNKVTEKGKDVELRCDPISGHTALYWYRQSLGQGLEFLIYFQGNSAPDKSGLPSDRFSAERTGGSVSTLTIQRTQQEDSAVYLCASSAAGGQPQHFGDGTRLSIL.

This rearrangement joins TRBV5-8 to TRBJ1-2; 8 bases line up with TRBD1. This CDR3 is 13 amino acids long. Per germline, CDR1 SGHTS and CDR2 YDEGEE. V was pared by 4 bases and J by 4 bases, with 3 bases of the junction left unmatched. CDR3: CASSLDRGYGYTF. The DNA of the CDR3 is TGTGCCAGCAGCCTAGACAGGGGCTATGGCTACACCTTC.

The chain combines TRBV6-5 with TRBJ1-1, with D uncertain. V lost 6 bases, J lost 2 bases, and 13 bases lay in between. Looked up from germline, CDR1 is MNHEY and CDR2 is SVGAGI. The CDR3 is made up of 14 amino acids. This chain's CDR3 is CASSPQRANTEAFF. In DNA, the CDR3 is TGTGCCAGCAGCCCCCAACGAGCCAACACTGAAGCTTTCTTT.

The rearrangement uses TRBV28 and TRBJ2-6; TRBD1 aligns across 9 bases. Trimming removed 7 bases from V and 1 base from J; junction bases left unmatched: 8. The V gene's germline CDR1 is MDHEN and CDR2 SYDVKM. The CDR3 extends over 17 amino acids. The CDR3 loop reads CASTNGQGNSGANVLTF. In DNA form, the CDR3 reads TGTGCCAGCACCAACGGACAGGGGAATTCTGGGGCCAACGTCCTGACTTTC.

V and J are TRBV28 and TRBJ2-7; 8 nucleotides align to TRBD1. This CDR3 is 13 amino acids long. Unmatched junction bases numbered 2, after V lost 4 bases and J lost 3 bases. CDR1 MDHEN and CDR2 SYDVKM come from the germline V gene. CDR3 coding DNA: TGTGCCAGCAGTTCGACAGGGGTCTACGAGCAGTACTTC. This codes for CASSSTGVYEQYF.

The chain combines TRBV6-1 with TRBJ2-7, with 8 nucleotides matching TRBD2. The germline V gene encodes CDR1 MNHNS and CDR2 SASEGT. J lost 3 bases, V lost 6 bases, and 4 bases had no gene match. The CDR3 consists of 13 residues. CDR3 sequence reads: CASRGTSYYEQYF. The CDR3 region has the DNA TGTGCCAGCAGGGGGACTAGTTACTACGAGCAGTACTTC.

The V gene is TRBV4-1, the J gene TRBJ2-1; D could derive from TRBD1 or TRBD2 (5 bases each). V was cut by 1 base and J by 2 bases, with 12 bases left in between. The CDR3 sequence is 16 residues long. CDR1 MGHRA and CDR2 YSYEKL come from the germline V gene. CDR3 in DNA: TGCGCCAGCAGCCAAGTGTCTGGGGGAGCCTACAATGAGCAGTTCTTC. Its protein product is CASSQVSGGAYNEQFF.

This clone was detected a few times. The chain uses TRBV4-1 and TRBJ1-5; D possibly corresponds to TRBD1 (6 bases). The CDR3 length is 15 residues. The germline V gene encodes CDR1 MGHRA and CDR2 YSYEKL. Trimming pared 1 base from V and 5 bases from J, leaving 12 bases between. As DNA, the CDR3 is TGCGCCAGCAGCCAAGGGGTACAGGGCGATCAGCCCCAGCATTTT. The encoded protein is CASSQGVQGDQPQHF.

J is TRBJ1-4 and V is TRBV28; unclear D gene. Trimming shortened V by 9 bases and J by 8 bases, and 13 bases separated the two germline ends. In germline, CDR1 is MDHEN, CDR2 SYDVKM. The CDR3 covers 12 residues. CDR3 protein: CASTTTPEKLFF. The CDR3, as DNA: TGTGCCAGTACGACAACCCCCGAAAAACTGTTTTTT.

The V call is TRBV30, the J call TRBJ2-1; 11 nucleotides agree with TRBD2. This CDR3 is built from 16 residues. V gave up 3 bases and J gave up 2 bases; unmatched junction bases: 6. The germline V gene has CDR1 GTSNPN and CDR2 SVGIG (reference sequence). CDR3 amino acids: CAWRTTSGKTYNEQFF. CDR3 in DNA: TGTGCCTGGAGGACGACTAGCGGGAAGACCTACAATGAGCAGTTCTTC.